This T cell receptor beta chain came from a study of blood T cell repertoires in COVID-19. Study information: There were acute and convalescent COVID-19 samples, and they came from the United States, Italy and Spain. PBMCs, B-cell-depleted T cells, or T cells were the source of the cDNA or gDNA that made up the material.

Patients at the Seattle site were enrolled during active infection and followed longitudinally. Trimming cost V 3 bases and J 1 base, with 12 bases left between them. The V gene's germline CDR1 is SGHNT and CDR2 YYREEE (reference sequence). The CDR3 covers 15 residues. Only in-frame clones appear in the TCRdb table, and some are missing; sequencing was by immunoSEQ multiplex PCR. The sample records 150,000 to 200,000 clones, 81% being singletons. The sequence was collected from a woman older than 75 with COVID-19, enrolled during active disease. The sample consisted of peripheral blood. The chain links TRBV5-4 to TRBJ2-3; D may be TRBD2 (6 bases). CDR3 nucleotides: TGTGCCAGCAGCTCATTATGGGAGGGCACAGATACGCAGTATTTT. Protein product: CASSSLWEGTDTQYF.